The source of this TCR beta chain is a study of T cell responses to AZD1222 COVID-19 vaccine. For the study at large: Samples with a second dose at about 4 or about 12 weeks were pooled together. Study results and limitations: Variant regions that are unmutated are reportedly the target of nearly half of spike-specific TCRs. Among the donors, most were white British and more were female, and clonal diversity was possibly underestimated. Repertoires were obtained solely post-peak T cell response.

The repertoire was sequenced with immunoSEQ multiplex PCR; TCRdb's copy has only in-frame clones and lacks some. The sample lists approximately 100,000 clones, 89% occurring once. On this clone itself: Antigen unknown.

Germline lookup yields CDR1 MNHEY and CDR2 SVGEGT. Trimming at V came to 2 bases and at J to 2 bases, leaving 4 bases not matched to a gene. The CDR3 contains 15 residues. Sample: peripheral blood, taken on day 0 of AZD1222 vaccination. This clonotype was obtained from an adult in good health. The J gene is TRBJ2-5, the V gene TRBV6-2 or TRBV6-3, with 8 bases lining up with TRBD1. The CDR3 sequence: CASSYEGTGQETQYF. CDR3 sequence (DNA): TGTGCCAGCAGTTACGAAGGGACAGGACAAGAGACCCAGTACTTC.